Detailed here is one T cell receptor beta chain. These data originate in a study of blood T cell repertoires in COVID-19. Looking at the study overall: Some COVID-19 samples were acute and others convalescent; all came from the United States, Italy and Spain. Sources were T cells, B-cell-depleted T cells, or PBMCs; the material itself was cDNA or gDNA.

The assay was immunoSEQ multiplex PCR, and TCRdb's table has in-frame clones only and misses some. The data contain 270,000 or so clones, about nine tenths of them singletons. Germline CDR1 is LNHDA and CDR2 is SQIVND (reference sequence). The CDR3 sequence is 14 residues long. V was pared by 1 base and J by 0 bases, with 7 bases between. This sequence joins TRBV19 and TRBJ2-7; D gene unclear. Material: peripheral blood. This TCR came from a woman aged 40 to 50 who had recovered from COVID-19. As DNA, the CDR3 is TGTGCCAGTAGTATAGTGTTCGGCTCCTACGAGCAGTACTTC. It specifies CASSIVFGSYEQYF.